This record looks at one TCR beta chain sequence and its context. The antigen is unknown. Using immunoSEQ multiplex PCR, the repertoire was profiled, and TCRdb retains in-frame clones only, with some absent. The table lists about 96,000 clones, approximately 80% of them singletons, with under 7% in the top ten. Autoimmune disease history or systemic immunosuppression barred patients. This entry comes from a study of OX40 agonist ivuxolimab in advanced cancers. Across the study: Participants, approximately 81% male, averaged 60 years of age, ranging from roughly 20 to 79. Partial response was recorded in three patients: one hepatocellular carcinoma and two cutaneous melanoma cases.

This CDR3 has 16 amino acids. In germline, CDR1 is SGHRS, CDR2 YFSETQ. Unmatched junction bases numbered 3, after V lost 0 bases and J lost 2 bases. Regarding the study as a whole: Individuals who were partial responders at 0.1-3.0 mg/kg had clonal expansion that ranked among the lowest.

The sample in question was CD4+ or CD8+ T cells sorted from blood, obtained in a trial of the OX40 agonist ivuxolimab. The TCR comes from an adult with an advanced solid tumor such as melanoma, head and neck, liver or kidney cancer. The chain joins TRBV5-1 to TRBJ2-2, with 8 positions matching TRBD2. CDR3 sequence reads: CASSLETSGNTGELFF. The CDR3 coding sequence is TGCGCCAGCAGCTTGGAAACTAGCGGCAACACCGGGGAGCTGTTTTTT. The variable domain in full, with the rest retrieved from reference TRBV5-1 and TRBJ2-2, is KAGVTQTPRYLIKTRGQQVTLSCSPISGHRSVSWYQQTPGQGLQFLFEYFSETQRNKGNFPGRFSGRQFSNSRSEMNVSTLELGDSALYLCASSLETSGNTGELFFGEGSRLTVL.